The 18 T cell receptor beta chains below were found in one sample sequenced in a study of shared clonotypes between healthy human individuals. Repertoires were generated with immunoSEQ multiplex PCR, while TCRdb's copy carries only in-frame clones and drops some. The sample lists 2 million to 2.5 million clones; roughly 93% were seen once. The specimen sequenced was naive CD4+ T cells from PBMCs. As for subset: CD45RA+ positively selected. The receptors were gathered from a man between 18 and 35 years old in good health. Some clones in this sample may be carry-over from other donors' samples.

This clone was observed a single time. The chain uses TRBV9 and TRBJ1-4; tentatively, D is TRBD1 (6 bases). Per the germline V gene, CDR1 is SGDLS and CDR2 is YYNGEE. The CDR3 has 17 amino acids. V was trimmed by 3 bases and J by 3 bases, leaving 18 bases between them. The chain's CDR3 is CASSANTGLGANEKLFF. The CDR3 nucleotides read TGTGCCAGCAGCGCCAATACAGGGCTTGGGGCTAATGAAAAACTGTTTTTT.

The chain carries TRBV10-3 and TRBJ1-1; TRBD1 matches 8 bases. V dropped 0 bases and J dropped 6; count of bases not matched to a gene: 6. Germline V gives CDR1 ENHRY, CDR2 SYGVKD. The CDR3 is made up of 15 amino acids. This CDR3 is CAISESRDRRAEAFF. The CDR3 nucleotides are TGTGCCATCAGTGAGTCGCGGGACAGGAGGGCTGAAGCTTTCTTT.

The chain is built from TRBV30 and TRBJ1-1; 7 positions agree with TRBD1. The CDR3 runs 14 residues. CDR1 is GTSNPN, CDR2 SVGIG, per germline (reference sequence). J gave up 4 bases and V 4 bases, and 9 bases lay outside the gene matches. CDR3: CAWNLRGYVTEAFF. The CDR3 region has the DNA TGTGCCTGGAACCTCAGGGGGTACGTCACTGAAGCTTTCTTT.

V gene TRBV4-1 combines with J gene TRBJ2-7; tentative D call: TRBD2 (7 bases). Trimming took 2 bases from V and 3 from J, leaving 32 bases between them. The CDR3 runs 21 residues. Germline V gene sequence: CDR1 MGHRA, CDR2 YSYEKL. CDR3 sequence (DNA): TGCGCCAGCAGCCAAATCCTCGGGGGGCGGGAGCCTCTCGGCTACGACTACGAGCAGTACTTC. Translation gives CASSQILGGREPLGYDYEQYF.

This clone was seen more than once but under ten times. V gene TRBV30 combines with J gene TRBJ1-1; 12 positions match TRBD1. V trimming: 2 bases; J trimming: 8 bases; junction bases outside the gene matches: 9. Per germline, CDR1 GTSNPN and CDR2 SVGIG (reference sequence). The CDR3 is 15 amino acids. The CDR3 loop is CAWSHLGQGAREAFF. The CDR3 DNA reads TGTGCCTGGAGTCATCTGGGACAGGGGGCAAGAGAAGCTTTCTTT.

V usage is TRBV7-9 and J usage is TRBJ2-5; 11 nucleotides agree with TRBD1. This CDR3 spans 19 amino acids. Germline assignment: CDR1 SEHNR and CDR2 FQNEAQ (reference sequence). Trimming cost V 5 bases and J 5 bases; bases outside gene matches: 19. The CDR3 here is CASSAGQGAQRGARETQYF. The CDR3 DNA reads TGTGCCAGCAGCGCCGGACAGGGGGCGCAACGCGGGGCTCGGGAGACCCAGTACTTC.

V and J are TRBV10-1 and TRBJ2-3, with TRBD2 matching over 10 bases. The CDR3 consists of 15 residues. CDR1 is WNHNN, CDR2 SYGVQD, per germline (reference sequence). The V segment lost 8 bases and the J segment 6 bases; nucleotides outside the gene matches: 11. The CDR3 region has the DNA TGCGCCAGCCCTCCTCTAGCGGGAGAGGGTGATACGCAGTATTTT. Translating it yields CASPPLAGEGDTQYF.

The rearrangement uses TRBV25-1 and TRBJ2-7; 11 bases agree with TRBD1. Losses at the gene ends were 8 bases for V and 3 bases for J; bases not matched to a gene: 6. The length of the CDR3 is 14 residues. Germline CDR1 is MGHDK and CDR2 is SYGVNS. CDR3 sequence reads: CASEPDRGHYEQYF. The CDR3 DNA reads as TGTGCCAGCGAACCGGACAGGGGGCACTACGAGCAGTACTTC.

The chain has TRBV9 and TRBJ1-2; D is possibly TRBD1 (5 bases). CDR1 and CDR2 from the germline V gene are SGDLS and YYNGEE. V was trimmed by 3 bases and J by 2 bases, leaving 23 bases between them. The CDR3 covers 18 residues. The CDR3 here is CASSASPYRQLPNYGYTF. The CDR3 region has the DNA TGTGCCAGCAGCGCCTCACCTTACCGACAGCTGCCAAACTATGGCTACACCTTC.

This chain joins TRBV4-1 and TRBJ2-1; 8 bases align to TRBD2. The CDR3 covers 16 residues. Per germline, CDR1 MGHRA and CDR2 YSYEKL. With V trimmed by 1 base and J by 0 bases, 2 bases remained unmatched. The CDR3 DNA is TGCGCCAGCAGCCAAGCCGGGAGGGCCTCCTACAATGAGCAGTTCTTC. The encoded protein is CASSQAGRASYNEQFF.

This clone occurred once. V is TRBV15 and J is TRBJ1-2; possibly TRBD1 for D (6 bases). V lost 3 bases and J lost 4, with 18 bases in between. The germline V gene has CDR1 LNHNV and CDR2 YYDKDF (reference sequence). The CDR3 extends over 16 amino acids. CDR3 coding DNA: TGTGCCACCAGCAGTGCCATCGAGGGGGGCAGCTATGGCTACACCTTC. This sequence encodes CATSSAIEGGSYGYTF.

This sequence joins TRBV5-1 and TRBJ2-1; 11 bases agree with TRBD2. The trim removed 4 bases at V and 7 bases at J, leaving 10 bases unmatched. Germline CDR1 is SGHRS and CDR2 is YFSETQ. This CDR3 has 16 residues. The CDR3 reads CASSPSPGTSGNEQFF. CDR3 bases: TGCGCCAGCAGCCCGAGTCCCGGGACTAGCGGAAATGAGCAGTTCTTC.

With regard to this clone: The sample carries other DNA sequences with the same CDR3. This chain joins TRBV27 and TRBJ2-7; 9 bases line up with TRBD1. Germline CDR1 MNHEY, CDR2 SMNVEV (reference sequence). The CDR3 totals 14 residues. Unmatched junction bases numbered 1, after V lost 2 bases and J lost 2 bases. This CDR3 is CASSLHRGPYEQYF. The CDR3 region has the DNA TGTGCCAGCAGTTTACACAGGGGGCCCTACGAGCAGTACTTC.

This chain uses TRBV5-4 with TRBJ2-7; the D is unclear. This CDR3 contains 14 residues. Deletions cut 4 bases from V and 4 bases from J, with 15 bases between. From germline, CDR1 is SGHNT and CDR2 YYREEE (reference sequence). The CDR3 bases are TGTGCCAGCAGCGAGACACCAAAGAATTACGAGCAGTACTTC. It encodes CASSETPKNYEQYF.

The chain has TRBV30 and TRBJ1-3; D possibly corresponds to TRBD1 (6 bases). V lost 4 bases and J 4 bases, leaving 11 bases between the germline ends. The CDR3 is 13 amino acids. Germline CDR1 GTSNPN, CDR2 SVGIG (reference sequence). CDR3 in amino acids: CAWKGVPGNTIYF. The CDR3 region has the DNA TGTGCCTGGAAGGGGGTACCAGGAAACACCATATATTTT.

Details on this clone: Other nucleotide sequences in the sample specify the same CDR3. This chain joins TRBV5-5 and TRBJ2-2; a weak D match, TRBD2 (6 bases). Germline CDR1 SGHKS, CDR2 YYEKEE (reference sequence). The CDR3 has 13 amino acids. Trimming cost V 3 bases and J 6 bases, with 9 bases left between them. CDR3 sequence: CASSSTGAGELFF. The CDR3 DNA is TGTGCCAGCAGCTCAACGGGGGCCGGGGAGCTGTTTTTT.

The V call is TRBV28, the J call TRBJ2-5; the D call may be TRBD1 or TRBD2 (5 bases each). V was pared by 4 bases and J by 5 bases, with 26 bases between. This CDR3 is built from 18 residues. CDR1 is MDHEN, CDR2 SYDVKM, per germline. The CDR3 protein is CASSSITGNLRGMETQYF. CDR3 sequence (DNA): TGTGCCAGCAGTTCAATTACCGGGAACTTAAGGGGTATGGAGACCCAGTACTTC.

V is TRBV6-1 and J is TRBJ1-1; D is uncertain. Germline CDR1 is MNHNS and CDR2 is SASEGT. V lost 7 bases and J 4 bases, leaving 7 bases between the germline ends. The CDR3 loop spans 11 amino acids. The CDR3 region is CASTWGTEAFF. CDR3 DNA: TGTGCCAGCACTTGGGGCACTGAAGCTTTCTTT.